Shown below are 32 T cell receptor beta chains from a single sample sequenced in a study of blood T cells in healthy people across ages. Primers used in a second PCR of roughly 7 to 11 cycles were a sample-barcoded 5' primer and a J-beta primer mix. TCRdb re-derived calls from the 5' RACE reads in MiXCR, one entry per CDR3 protein. In the table there are about 1,000,000 distinct CDR3 sequences, under 45% of which are singletons. Input material: blood. Source of these receptors: a woman aged 55-70 years in good health.

V usage is TRBV16 and J usage is TRBJ1-1; tentative D call: TRBD1 (6 bases). In germline, CDR1 is KGHSY, CDR2 FQNENV. This CDR3 is built from 15 residues. The V and J ends lost 2 bases and 3 bases respectively, with 13 bases between them. CDR3 in DNA: TGTGCCAGCAGCCAAGGGGTAGGGGGGGACACTGAAGCTTTCTTT. Protein sequence: CASSQGVGGDTEAFF. Supplemented by reference TRBV16 and TRBJ1-1, the full variable domain reads GEEVAQTPKHLVRGEGQKAKLYCAPIKGHSYVFWYQQVLKNEFKFLISFQNENVFDETGMPKERFSAKCLPNSPCSLEIQATKLEDSAVYFCASSQGVGGDTEAFFGQGTRLTVV.

V and J are TRBV7-2 and TRBJ2-1, with a possible D match to TRBD2 (5 bases). CDR1 SGHTA and CDR2 FQGNSA come from the germline V gene. V dropped 5 bases and J dropped 0 bases, with 26 bases sitting between them. This CDR3 region has 20 residues. CDR3 nucleotides: TGTGCCAGCAGCCGAAATTCGATCTCAAGTAAGCGGAACTCCTACAATGAGCAGTTCTTC. Translated: CASSRNSISSKRNSYNEQFF.

The chain carries TRBV20-1 and TRBJ2-3, with 8 bases identical to TRBD2. Germline V gives CDR1 DFQATT, CDR2 SNEGSKA (reference sequence). V shed 6 bases, J shed 7 bases, and the junction held 15 bases outside the gene matches. CDR3 size: 15 residues. CDR3 sequence (DNA): TGCAGTGCCCCTCGCCCCAGCGGGAGTGGGAATACGCAGTATTTT. Translating gives CSAPRPSGSGNTQYF.

This clonotype was seen more than once but under ten times. The V call is TRBV7-9, the J call TRBJ2-1, with TRBD2 matching 9 bases. This CDR3 has 20 residues. After removal of 1 base from V and 9 bases from J, the junction contained 22 bases not matched to a gene. Germline V gives CDR1 SEHNR, CDR2 FQNEAQ (reference sequence). The DNA for the CDR3 is TGTGCCAGCAGCTTAGGACCGCCAGGGCTAGCGGGAATCGGAAGGGGTGAGCAGTTCTTC. It encodes CASSLGPPGLAGIGRGEQFF.

This sequence joins TRBV30 and TRBJ1-1; D is unclear. Germline V gene lookup returns CDR1 GTSNPN and CDR2 SVGIG (reference sequence). CDR3 length equals 13 residues. Trimming took off 5 bases at V and 2 bases at J, with 12 bases between the two ends. The DNA of the CDR3 is TGTGCCTGGGACCTGGCGGGAAACACTGAAGCTTTCTTT. Protein product: CAWDLAGNTEAFF. Together with reference TRBV30 and TRBJ1-1, the CDR3 gives the full variable domain: SQTIHQWPATLVQPVGSPLSLECTVEGTSNPNLYWYRQAAGRGLQLLFYSVGIGQISSEVPQNLSASRPQDRQFILSSKKLLLSDSGFYLCAWDLAGNTEAFFGQGTRLTVV.

The J gene is TRBJ2-3, the V gene TRBV13, with D possibly matching TRBD2 (6 bases). Germline V lookup: CDR1 PRHDT, CDR2 FYEKMQ (reference sequence). Trimming shortened V by 5 bases and J by 6 bases, and 15 bases separated the two germline ends. The CDR3 sequence is 14 residues long. The DNA of the CDR3 is TGTGCCAGCAGCCCCCAGACTAGTTGGGATACGCAGTATTTT. This encodes CASSPQTSWDTQYF.

This chain links TRBV15 with TRBJ2-7; D is undetermined. The CDR3 consists of 16 residues. Germline V gene sequence: CDR1 LNHNV, CDR2 YYDKDF (reference sequence). The V gene lost 0 bases and the J gene lost 0 bases, with 12 bases spanning the gap. This chain's CDR3 is CATSRDIRVPSYEQYF. CDR3 coding DNA: TGTGCCACCAGCAGAGATATTAGGGTTCCCTCCTACGAGCAGTACTTC.

This clonotype has a handful of counts. V usage is TRBV10-2 and J usage is TRBJ2-3, with TRBD2 matching 11 bases. J lost 0 bases, V lost 2 bases, and 10 bases had no gene match. Germline CDR1 reads WSHSY; CDR2 reads SAAADI. CDR3 length: 19 residues. CDR3 in amino acids: CASSEVFLAGGTSTDTQYF. The CDR3 DNA follows: TGCGCCAGCAGTGAGGTGTTTTTAGCGGGAGGGACTAGCACAGATACGCAGTATTTT.

This clonotype was seen only a few times. This chain connects TRBV2 to TRBJ2-3; the match to TRBD2 covers 7 bases. The CDR3 runs to 14 residues. The V gene end was trimmed by 2 bases and the J gene end by 14 bases; junction bases not matched to a gene: 13. CDR1 is SNHLY and CDR2 is FYNNEI in the germline V gene. CDR3 in amino acids: CASSEFLGAGASYF. In DNA form, the CDR3 reads TGTGCCAGCAGTGAATTTTTAGGGGCGGGAGCTTCGTATTTT.

This clonotype showed up just a few times. The rearrangement joins TRBV11-2 to TRBJ2-5; 8 bases are shared with TRBD1. V gave up 1 base and J gave up 2 bases; unmatched junction bases: 6. The CDR3 consists of 16 residues. Germline V gene data show CDR1 as SGHAT and CDR2 as FQNNGV. This chain's CDR3 is CASSLGGQGAQETQYF. DNA of the CDR3: TGTGCCAGCAGCTTAGGAGGCCAGGGGGCACAAGAGACCCAGTACTTC.

This clonotype was counted only a few times. The genes are TRBV5-1 and TRBJ2-1, with TRBD1 identical over 7 bases. The V gene's germline CDR1 is SGHRS and CDR2 YFSETQ. This CDR3 comprises 14 residues. V was clipped by 0 bases and J by 7 bases; unmatched bases: 4. DNA of the CDR3: TGCGCCAGCAGCTTGGCCGGGACAGTTAATGAGCAGTTCTTC. It codes for CASSLAGTVNEQFF.

The chain carries TRBV6-1 and TRBJ2-7; possibly TRBD1 or TRBD2 for D (6 bases each). Per germline, CDR1 MNHNS and CDR2 SASEGT. Trimming took 6 bases from V and 5 from J, leaving 23 bases between them. This CDR3 spans 16 amino acids. The CDR3 DNA follows: TGTGCCAGCAGGGAACGCCTACAGGGACTGTCGAACGAGCAGTACTTC. Protein sequence: CASRERLQGLSNEQYF.

The chain has TRBV6-6 and TRBJ2-4; maybe TRBD1 (6 bases). Germline-derived CDR1 and CDR2 are MNHNY and SVGAGI (reference sequence). The V end lost 8 bases, the J end lost 0 bases, and 14 bases lay between the germline ends. CDR3 length equals 15 residues. This CDR3 reads CASGPRQEAKNIQYF. CDR3 nucleotide sequence: TGTGCCAGCGGTCCCAGACAGGAAGCCAAAAACATTCAGTACTTC.

The gene calls are TRBV7-3 and TRBJ2-4, with D perhaps TRBD1 or TRBD2 (5 bases each). CDR1 is SGHTA and CDR2 is FQGTGA in the germline V gene. V gave up 7 bases and J gave up 13 bases, with 29 bases separating them. The CDR3 sequence is 16 residues long. CDR3 sequence: CASTAGRPGPRKEQYF. CDR3 in DNA: TGTGCCAGCACCGCCGGAAGGCCGGGGCCCCGGAAGGAGCAGTACTTC. The variable domain in full, with the rest retrieved from reference TRBV7-3 and TRBJ2-4, is GAGVSQTPSNKVTEKGKYVELRCDPISGHTALYWYRQSLGQGPEFLIYFQGTGAADDSGLPNDRFFAVRPEGSVSTLKIQRTERGDSAVYLCASTAGRPGPRKEQYFGAGTRLSVL.

The gene calls are TRBV13 and TRBJ2-7; 11 bases line up with TRBD2. Germline V lookup: CDR1 PRHDT, CDR2 FYEKMQ (reference sequence). This CDR3 has 14 amino acids. V gave up 6 bases and J gave up 5 bases; unmatched junction bases: 6. Here the CDR3 reads CASSRTSGFNEQYF. The CDR3 DNA reads TGTGCCAGCAGTCGGACTAGCGGGTTCAACGAGCAGTACTTC. The full variable domain, rest sourced from reference TRBV13 and TRBJ2-7, is AAGVIQSPRHLIKEKRETATLKCYPIPRHDTVYWYQQGPGQDPQFLISFYEKMQSDKGSIPDRFSAQQFSDYHSELNMSSLELGDSALYFCASSRTSGFNEQYFGPGTRLTVT.

V is TRBV7-2 and J is TRBJ2-1, with 9 bases fitting TRBD2. The CDR3 has 14 amino acids. Germline V lookup: CDR1 SGHTA, CDR2 FQGNSA. Trimming took 1 base from V and 10 from J; bases not matched to a gene: 5. The CDR3 DNA follows: TGTGCCAGCAGCTTAGTAGCGGGAGACGGGGAGCAGTTCTTC. The encoded protein is CASSLVAGDGEQFF.

This clonotype is a singleton in its sample. The chain joins TRBV29-1 to TRBJ2-2; 7 bases are a match to TRBD2. Germline CDR1 is SQVTM and CDR2 is ANQGSEA. The length of the CDR3 is 11 residues. The CDR3 loop is CRGWRELELFF. DNA for the CDR3: TGCAGAGGGTGGCGGGAGTTGGAGCTGTTTTTT.

The V and J genes are TRBV30 and TRBJ2-6; D uncertain. The CDR3 has 13 amino acids. V lost 5 bases and J lost 4, with 9 bases in between. Per the germline V gene, CDR1 is GTSNPN and CDR2 is SVGIG (reference sequence). This CDR3 is CAWAPSGANVLTF. CDR3 bases: TGTGCCTGGGCCCCCTCGGGGGCCAACGTCCTGACTTTC.

This clonotype was seen a handful of times. The chain recombines TRBV5-5 with TRBJ2-7; D unclear. CDR3 length: 14 residues. The V end lost 4 bases, the J end lost 1 base, and 12 bases lay between the germline ends. The germline V gene has CDR1 SGHKS and CDR2 YYEKEE (reference sequence). CDR3 residues: CASSPEVRSYEQYF. In nucleotides, the CDR3 is TGTGCCAGCAGCCCGGAAGTAAGGTCCTACGAGCAGTACTTC.

The chain recombines TRBV29-1 with TRBJ2-1; a weak D match, TRBD2 (8 bases). Trimming took 3 bases from V and 14 from J, leaving 17 bases between them. The CDR3 has 12 residues. CDR1 is SQVTM, CDR2 ANQGSEA, per germline. The CDR3 DNA is TGCAGCGTTGACGGGAGGGGGCAGGTTAAGTTCTTC. The encoded protein is CSVDGRGQVKFF.

In regard to this clonotype: A junction boundary mismatches the germline segment, possibly from a read error. The chain combines TRBV20-1 with TRBJ1-2, with D possibly matching TRBD1 (5 bases). CDR1 DFQATT and CDR2 SNEGSKA come from the germline V gene (reference sequence). CDR3 length: 13 residues. The CDR3 nucleotides read TGCAGTCCTAGAGATGAATGGGGGGAAGGCTACACCTTC. As protein: CSPRDEWGEGYTF.

The chain uses TRBV12-3 or TRBV12-4 and TRBJ2-7; D perhaps matches TRBD2 (5 bases). There are 15 residues in the CDR3. Trimming took 5 bases from V and 7 from J, leaving 21 bases between them. The CDR3 reads CASSAQNEERGEQYF. CDR3 bases: TGTGCCAGCAGTGCTCAGAATGAGGAACGGGGTGAGCAGTACTTC.

This clonotype was observed a few times. The rearrangement uses TRBV28 and TRBJ2-1; 9 bases fit TRBD2. The CDR3 contains 16 residues. The germline CDR1 and CDR2 sequences are MDHEN and SYDVKM. With 3 bases clipped from V and 4 bases from J, the junction kept 7 bases outside the gene matches. This chain's CDR3 is CASSFSVAGAYNEQFF. CDR3 in DNA: TGTGCCAGCAGTTTTAGTGTAGCGGGAGCTTACAATGAGCAGTTCTTC.

This clonotype was picked up a small number of times. The CDR3 DNA reads as TGCAGCGTTGATCCCAGGGGAGGTACGGATGGCTACACCTTC. This gives the protein CSVDPRGGTDGYTF. The chain uses TRBV29-1 and TRBJ1-2; D is perhaps TRBD1 (6 bases). The germline CDR1 and CDR2 sequences are SQVTM and ANQGSEA. The CDR3 is 14 residues long. Trimming pared 3 bases from V and 6 bases from J, leaving 17 bases between.

The chain is built from TRBV29-1 and TRBJ2-7; 9 bases agree with TRBD1. CDR1 SQVTM and CDR2 ANQGSEA come from the germline V gene. V dropped 6 bases and J dropped 10; count of bases not matched to a gene: 4. The CDR3 consists of 10 residues. In DNA form, the CDR3 reads TGCAGCGTCGGGGACAGGGATCAGTACTTC. This codes for CSVGDRDQYF.

The genes are TRBV20-1 and TRBJ2-5; no reliable D call. CDR3 length equals 12 residues. The germline V and J ends were trimmed by 0 bases and 0 bases, with 2 bases remaining between them. In germline, CDR1 is DFQATT, CDR2 SNEGSKA (reference sequence). The CDR3 here is CSARDDQETQYF. Here the CDR3 DNA reads TGCAGTGCTAGAGATGACCAAGAGACCCAGTACTTC.

This clonotype was seen a few times. This chain uses TRBV10-2 with TRBJ1-2; D unresolved. Germline V gene sequence: CDR1 WSHSY, CDR2 SAAADI. The CDR3 totals 12 residues. Trimming removed 4 bases at V and 4 bases at J, with 7 bases between. The CDR3 loop is CASSAGPYGYTF. The CDR3, as DNA: TGCGCCAGCAGTGCTGGGCCCTATGGCTACACCTTC.

This clonotype turned up a few times. A clone one base away is much larger, so this may be a read error. This chain uses TRBV12-3 or TRBV12-4 with TRBJ2-1; D remains unclear. V was clipped by 5 bases and J by 5 bases, with 13 bases between them. CDR3 size: 14 residues. The CDR3: CASSVQKGNNEQFF. CDR3 coding DNA: TGTGCCAGCAGTGTTCAGAAGGGCAACAATGAGCAGTTCTTC.

The V and J genes are TRBV7-9 and TRBJ1-4, with TRBD1 matching over 8 bases. Losses at the gene ends were 7 bases for V and 5 bases for J; bases not matched to a gene: 15. CDR3 length equals 17 residues. Per germline, CDR1 SEHNR and CDR2 FQNEAQ (reference sequence). The CDR3: CASTKRPDRVGNEKLFF. CDR3 coding DNA: TGTGCCAGCACCAAGAGACCGGACAGGGTCGGCAATGAAAAACTGTTTTTT.

This clonotype was detected only a few times. The genes are TRBV16 and TRBJ2-4, with a possible D match to TRBD2 (6 bases). TRBJ2-7 matches the DNA end more closely, so the J call is doubtful. The CDR3 totals 14 residues. CDR1 and CDR2 from the germline V gene are KGHSY and FQNENV. As DNA, the CDR3 is TGTGCCAGCAGCCCCCCCGGGGGAAGATACGAGCAGTACTTC. As protein: CASSPPGGRYEQYF.

The chain has TRBV29-1 and TRBJ2-1; D is possibly TRBD2 (6 bases). Trimming stripped 4 bases from V and 15 bases from J, with 16 bases between. Per the germline V gene, CDR1 is SQVTM and CDR2 is ANQGSEA. The CDR3 sequence is 11 residues long. The CDR3 coding sequence is TGCAGCGTTGTCGGGGGTAAACCCCCGTTCTTC. It translates to CSVVGGKPPFF.

The chain carries TRBV7-2 and TRBJ1-6; D ambiguous. Trimming removed 6 bases from V and 9 bases from J, with 9 bases in between. This CDR3 has 12 residues. Germline V gives CDR1 SGHTA, CDR2 FQGNSA. The CDR3 DNA is TGTGCCAGCAGTTACCTTGCTTCACCCCTCCACTTT. The encoded protein is CASSYLASPLHF.